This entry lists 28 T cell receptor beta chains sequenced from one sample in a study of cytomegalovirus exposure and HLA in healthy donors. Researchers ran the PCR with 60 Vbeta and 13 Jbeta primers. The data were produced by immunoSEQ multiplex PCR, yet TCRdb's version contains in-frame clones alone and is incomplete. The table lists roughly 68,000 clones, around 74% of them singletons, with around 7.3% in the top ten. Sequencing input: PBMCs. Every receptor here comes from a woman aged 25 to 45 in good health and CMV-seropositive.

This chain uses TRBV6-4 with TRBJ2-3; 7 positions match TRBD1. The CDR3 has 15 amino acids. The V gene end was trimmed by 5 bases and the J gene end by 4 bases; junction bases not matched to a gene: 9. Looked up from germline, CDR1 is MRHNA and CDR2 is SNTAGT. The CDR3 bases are TGTGCCAGCAGTACTGACAGGGCGGGTTCAGATACGCAGTATTTT. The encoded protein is CASSTDRAGSDTQYF.

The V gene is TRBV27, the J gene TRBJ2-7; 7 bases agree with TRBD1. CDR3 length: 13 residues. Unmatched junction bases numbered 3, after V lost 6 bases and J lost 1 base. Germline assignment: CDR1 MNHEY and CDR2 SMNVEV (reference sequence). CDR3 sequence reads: CASSPGQSYEQYF. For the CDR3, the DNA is TGTGCCAGCAGCCCGGGACAGTCCTACGAGCAGTACTTC.

The CDR3 DNA reads TGCGCCAGCAGCCGTCAGCTAGCGGGATTCGGTGGGGAGCTGTTTTTT. Translated, it gives CASSRQLAGFGGELFF. The genes are TRBV4-3 and TRBJ2-2; 9 bases map to TRBD2. Germline V gene data show CDR1 as LGHNA and CDR2 as YSLEER. The CDR3 is 16 amino acids. Trimming cost V 4 bases and J 8 bases; bases outside gene matches: 11.

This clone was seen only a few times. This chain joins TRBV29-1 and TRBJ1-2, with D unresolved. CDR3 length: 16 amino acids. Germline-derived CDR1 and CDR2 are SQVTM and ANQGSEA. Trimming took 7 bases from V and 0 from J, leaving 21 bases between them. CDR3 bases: TGCAGCGCGGAGAAGGTGGATAGCTCGGCTAACTATGGCTACACCTTC. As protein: CSAEKVDSSANYGYTF.

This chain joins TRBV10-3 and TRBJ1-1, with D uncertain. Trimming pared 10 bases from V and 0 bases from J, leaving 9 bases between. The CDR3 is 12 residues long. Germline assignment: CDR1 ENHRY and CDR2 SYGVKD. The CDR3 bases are TGTGCCACTCAGGCGCTGAACACTGAAGCTTTCTTT. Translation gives CATQALNTEAFF.

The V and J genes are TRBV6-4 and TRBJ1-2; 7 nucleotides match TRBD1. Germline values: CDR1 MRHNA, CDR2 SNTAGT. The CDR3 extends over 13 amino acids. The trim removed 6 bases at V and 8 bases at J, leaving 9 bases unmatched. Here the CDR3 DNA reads TGTGCCAGCAGCGCTACAGGGGTTAACGGCTACACCTTC. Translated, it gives CASSATGVNGYTF.

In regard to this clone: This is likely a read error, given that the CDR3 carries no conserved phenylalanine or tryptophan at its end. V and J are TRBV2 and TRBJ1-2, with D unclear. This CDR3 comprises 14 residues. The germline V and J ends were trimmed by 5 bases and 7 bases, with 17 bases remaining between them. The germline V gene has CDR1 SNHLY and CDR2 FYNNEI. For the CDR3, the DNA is TGTGCCAGCAGTTATAATGGCAGGATAGGTGGCTACACCGTC. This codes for CASSYNGRIGGYTV.

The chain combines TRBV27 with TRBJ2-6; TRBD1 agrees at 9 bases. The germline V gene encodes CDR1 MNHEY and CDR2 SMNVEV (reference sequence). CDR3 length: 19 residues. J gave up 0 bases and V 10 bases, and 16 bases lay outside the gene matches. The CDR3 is CATQPTLGTGYSGANVLTF. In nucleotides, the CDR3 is TGTGCCACACAGCCCACCCTCGGGACAGGGTACTCTGGGGCCAACGTCCTGACTTTC.

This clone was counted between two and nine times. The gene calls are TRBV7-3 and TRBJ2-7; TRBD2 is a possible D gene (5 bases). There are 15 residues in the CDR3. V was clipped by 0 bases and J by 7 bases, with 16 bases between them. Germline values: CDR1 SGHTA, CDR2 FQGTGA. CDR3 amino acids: CASSLTFAPWEEQYF. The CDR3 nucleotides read TGTGCCAGCAGCTTAACGTTCGCTCCGTGGGAGGAGCAGTACTTC. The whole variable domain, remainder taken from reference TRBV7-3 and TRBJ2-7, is GAGVSQTPSNKVTEKGKYVELRCDPISGHTALYWYRQSLGQGPEFLIYFQGTGAADDSGLPNDRFFAVRPEGSVSTLKIQRTERGDSAVYLCASSLTFAPWEEQYFGPGTRLTVT.

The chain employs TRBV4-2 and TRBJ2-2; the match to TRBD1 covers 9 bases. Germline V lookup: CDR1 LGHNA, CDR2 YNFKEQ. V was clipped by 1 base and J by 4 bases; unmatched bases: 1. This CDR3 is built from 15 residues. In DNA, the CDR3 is TGTGCCAGCAGCCAAGGACAGGGGGGCACCGGGGAGCTGTTTTTT. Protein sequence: CASSQGQGGTGELFF.

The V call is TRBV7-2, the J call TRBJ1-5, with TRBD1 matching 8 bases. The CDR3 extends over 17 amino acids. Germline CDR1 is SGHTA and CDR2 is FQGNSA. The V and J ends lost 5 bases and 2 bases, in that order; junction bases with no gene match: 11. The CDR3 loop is CASSQLQGGAGNQPQHF. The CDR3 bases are TGTGCCAGCAGCCAATTACAGGGGGGCGCGGGCAATCAGCCCCAGCATTTT.

The CDR3 coding sequence is TGTGCCAGCAGCCTTTATTCGGGCCAAGAGACCCAGTACTTC. This encodes CASSLYSGQETQYF. This chain joins TRBV9 and TRBJ2-5; D not certain. CDR3 size: 14 residues. Germline values: CDR1 SGDLS, CDR2 YYNGEE. The V gene lost 4 bases and the J gene lost 1 base, with 11 bases spanning the gap.

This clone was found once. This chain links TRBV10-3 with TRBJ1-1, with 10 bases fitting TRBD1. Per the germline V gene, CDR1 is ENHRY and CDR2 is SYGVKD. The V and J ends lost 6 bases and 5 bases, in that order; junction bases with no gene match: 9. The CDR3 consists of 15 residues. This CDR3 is CAIRVDRGRTTEAFF. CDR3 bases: TGTGCCATCAGAGTCGACAGGGGGCGAACTACTGAAGCTTTCTTT.

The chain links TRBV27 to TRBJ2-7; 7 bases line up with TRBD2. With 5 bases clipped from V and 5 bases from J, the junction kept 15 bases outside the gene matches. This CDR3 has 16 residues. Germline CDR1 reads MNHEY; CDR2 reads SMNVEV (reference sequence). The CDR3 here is CASSRRDYRVRDEQYF. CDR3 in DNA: TGTGCCAGCAGTCGCCGGGACTACAGAGTCAGGGACGAGCAGTACTTC.

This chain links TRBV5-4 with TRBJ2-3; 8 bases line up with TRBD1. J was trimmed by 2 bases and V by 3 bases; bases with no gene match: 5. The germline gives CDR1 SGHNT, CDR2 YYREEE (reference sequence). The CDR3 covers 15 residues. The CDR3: CASSYRGKHTDTQYF. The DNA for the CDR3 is TGTGCCAGCAGCTACAGGGGGAAACACACAGATACGCAGTATTTT.

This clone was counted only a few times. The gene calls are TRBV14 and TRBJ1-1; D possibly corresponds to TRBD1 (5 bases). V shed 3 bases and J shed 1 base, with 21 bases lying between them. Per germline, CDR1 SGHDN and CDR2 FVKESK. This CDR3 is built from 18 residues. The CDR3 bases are TGTGCCAGCAGCCACCTTCCCCTCCGGAGGGGCCCGAACACTGAAGCTTTCTTT. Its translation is CASSHLPLRRGPNTEAFF.

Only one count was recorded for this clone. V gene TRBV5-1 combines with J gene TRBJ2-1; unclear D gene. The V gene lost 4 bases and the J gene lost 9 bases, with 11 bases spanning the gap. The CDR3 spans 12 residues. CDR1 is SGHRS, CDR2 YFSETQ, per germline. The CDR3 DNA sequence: TGCGCCAGCAGCGTGGAACTCGGTGAGCAGTTCTTC. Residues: CASSVELGEQFF.

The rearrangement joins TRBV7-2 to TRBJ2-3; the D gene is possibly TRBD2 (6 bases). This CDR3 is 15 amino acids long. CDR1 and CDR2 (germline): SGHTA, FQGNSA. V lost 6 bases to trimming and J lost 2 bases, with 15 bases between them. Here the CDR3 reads CASSYPGLNTDTQYF. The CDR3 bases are TGTGCCAGCAGTTACCCGGGACTGAACACAGATACGCAGTATTTT.

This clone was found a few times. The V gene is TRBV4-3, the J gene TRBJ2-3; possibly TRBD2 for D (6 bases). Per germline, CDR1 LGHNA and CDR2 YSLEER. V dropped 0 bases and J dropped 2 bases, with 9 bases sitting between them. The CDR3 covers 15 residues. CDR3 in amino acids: CASSQETGDTDTQYF. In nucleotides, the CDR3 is TGCGCCAGCAGCCAAGAAACGGGGGACACAGATACGCAGTATTTT.

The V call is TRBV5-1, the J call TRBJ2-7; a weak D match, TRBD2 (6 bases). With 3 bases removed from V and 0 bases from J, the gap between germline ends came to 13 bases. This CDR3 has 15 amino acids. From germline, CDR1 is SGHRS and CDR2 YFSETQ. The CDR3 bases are TGCGCCAGCAGCTCCGGGACTGTGAGCTCCTACGAGCAGTACTTC. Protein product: CASSSGTVSSYEQYF. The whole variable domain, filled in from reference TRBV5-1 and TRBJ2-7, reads KAGVTQTPRYLIKTRGQQVTLSCSPISGHRSVSWYQQTPGQGLQFLFEYFSETQRNKGNFPGRFSGRQFSNSRSEMNVSTLELGDSALYLCASSSGTVSSYEQYFGPGTRLTVT.

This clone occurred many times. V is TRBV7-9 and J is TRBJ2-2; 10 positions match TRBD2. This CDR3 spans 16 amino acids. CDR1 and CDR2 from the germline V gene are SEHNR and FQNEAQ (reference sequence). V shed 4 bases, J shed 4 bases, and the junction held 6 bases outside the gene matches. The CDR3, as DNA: TGTGCCAGCAGCTCCGTAGCGGGAGGCGCCACCGGGGAGCTGTTTTTT. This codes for CASSSVAGGATGELFF.

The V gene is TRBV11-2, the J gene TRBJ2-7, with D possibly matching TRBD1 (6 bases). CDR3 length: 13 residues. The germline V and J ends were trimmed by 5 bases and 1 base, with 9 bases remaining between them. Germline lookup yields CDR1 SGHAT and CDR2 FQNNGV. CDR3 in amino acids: CASSTTGSYEQYF. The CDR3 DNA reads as TGTGCCAGCAGCACCACAGGGTCCTACGAGCAGTACTTC. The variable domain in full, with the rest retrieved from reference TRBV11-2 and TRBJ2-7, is EAGVAQSPRYKIIEKRQSVAFWCNPISGHATLYWYQQILGQGPKLLIQFQNNGVVDDSQLPKDRFSAERLKGVDSTLKIQPAKLEDSAVYLCASSTTGSYEQYFGPGTRLTVT.

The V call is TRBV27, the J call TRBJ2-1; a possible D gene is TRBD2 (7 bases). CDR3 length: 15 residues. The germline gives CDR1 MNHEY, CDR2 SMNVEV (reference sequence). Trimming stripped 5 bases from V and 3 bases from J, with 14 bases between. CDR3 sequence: CASSREGGGYNEQFF. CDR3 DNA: TGTGCCAGCAGTCGCGAGGGAGGGGGCTACAATGAGCAGTTCTTC.

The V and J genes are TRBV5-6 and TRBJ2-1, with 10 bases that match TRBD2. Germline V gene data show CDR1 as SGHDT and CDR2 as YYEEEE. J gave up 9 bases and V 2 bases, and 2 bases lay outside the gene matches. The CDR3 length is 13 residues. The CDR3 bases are TGTGCCAGCAGCTTACTAGCGGGGTGTGAGCAGTTCTTC. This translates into CASSLLAGCEQFF.

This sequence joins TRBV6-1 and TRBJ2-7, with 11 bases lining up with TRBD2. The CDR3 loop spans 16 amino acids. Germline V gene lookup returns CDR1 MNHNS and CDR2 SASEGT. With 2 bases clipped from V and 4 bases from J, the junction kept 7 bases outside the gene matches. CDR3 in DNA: TGTGCCAGCAGTGAACCCTGGCGGACTAGCGGGTACGAGCAGTACTTC. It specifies CASSEPWRTSGYEQYF.

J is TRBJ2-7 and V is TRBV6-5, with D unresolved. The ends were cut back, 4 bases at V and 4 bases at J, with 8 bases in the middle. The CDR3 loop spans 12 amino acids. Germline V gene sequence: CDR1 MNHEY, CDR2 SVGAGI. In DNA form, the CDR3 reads TGTGCCAGCAGTTTCGGTGGTTACGAGCAGTACTTC. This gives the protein CASSFGGYEQYF.

In nucleotides, the CDR3 is TGTGCCAGCAGCTACGGGACAGGGAGAACAGCGGGGGAGCTGTTTTTT. It yields the protein CASSYGTGRTAGELFF. The gene calls are TRBV5-4 and TRBJ2-2; 9 bases are shared with TRBD1. After removal of 3 bases from V and 8 bases from J, the junction contained 11 bases not matched to a gene. CDR1 is SGHNT and CDR2 is YYREEE in the germline V gene (reference sequence). The CDR3 is 16 residues long.

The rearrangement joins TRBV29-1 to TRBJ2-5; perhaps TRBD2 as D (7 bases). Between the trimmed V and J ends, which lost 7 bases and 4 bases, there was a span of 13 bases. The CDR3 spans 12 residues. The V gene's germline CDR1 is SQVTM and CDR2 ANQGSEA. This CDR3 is CSAGRGGETQYF. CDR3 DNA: TGCAGCGCTGGGAGGGGGGGAGAGACCCAGTACTTC.